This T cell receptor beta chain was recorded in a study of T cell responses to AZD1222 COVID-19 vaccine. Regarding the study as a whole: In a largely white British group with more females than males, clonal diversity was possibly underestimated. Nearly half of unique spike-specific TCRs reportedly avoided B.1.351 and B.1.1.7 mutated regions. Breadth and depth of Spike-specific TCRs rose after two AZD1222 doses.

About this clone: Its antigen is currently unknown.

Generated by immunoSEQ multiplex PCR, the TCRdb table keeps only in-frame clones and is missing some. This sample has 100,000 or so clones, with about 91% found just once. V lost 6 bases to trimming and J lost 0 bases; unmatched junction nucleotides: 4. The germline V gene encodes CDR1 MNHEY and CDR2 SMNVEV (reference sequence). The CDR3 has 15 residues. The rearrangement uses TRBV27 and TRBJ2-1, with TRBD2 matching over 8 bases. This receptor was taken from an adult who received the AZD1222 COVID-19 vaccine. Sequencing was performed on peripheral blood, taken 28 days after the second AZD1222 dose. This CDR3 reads CASSRGGSSYNEQFF. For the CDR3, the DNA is TGTGCCAGCAGCCGCGGGGGGAGCTCCTACAATGAGCAGTTCTTC.